This T cell receptor beta chain is from a study of cytomegalovirus exposure and HLA in healthy donors. A remark on this clone: What it recognizes is unknown.

The repertoire was sequenced with immunoSEQ multiplex PCR; TCRdb's copy has only in-frame clones and lacks some. The sample has 150,000 to 200,000 clones, more than 75% seen once; the top ten hold approximately 2.4%. The donors were in the approximately 120-subject validation cohort; that cohort was separate from the approximately 670-subject first cohort. Study outcomes and limitations: Cytomegalovirus association was listed for about 180 TCR beta chains. Specificity for CMV antigens was confirmed in vitro for a few of the CMV-associated chains. The finding came from a later analysis; first-cohort TCR clusters tended to co-occur in the 130 or so validation repertoires.

Germline V CDR1 and CDR2: MDHEN, SYDVKM. The ends lost 6 bases at V and 6 bases at J; junction bases unmatched: 19. The CDR3 runs to 17 residues. The sequenced sample consisted of PBMCs. The V gene is TRBV28, the J gene TRBJ2-7, with 8 bases matching TRBD2. This TCR derives from a man aged 18 to 30 in good health and CMV-seropositive. The CDR3 loop reads CASRAQMRSGRTPEQYF. DNA for the CDR3: TGTGCCAGCAGGGCCCAAATGAGGAGCGGGAGAACTCCCGAGCAGTACTTC. The variable domain in full, with the rest retrieved from reference TRBV28 and TRBJ2-7, is DVKVTQSSRYLVKRTGEKVFLECVQDMDHENMFWYRQDPGLGLRLIYFSYDVKMKEKGDIPEGYSVSREKKERFSLILESASTNQTSMYLCASRAQMRSGRTPEQYFGPGTRLTVT.